The rows below give T cell receptor beta chains drawn from one sample of a study of OX40 agonist ivuxolimab in advanced cancers. The protocol was immunoSEQ multiplex PCR, while the TCRdb copy is restricted to in-frame clones and leaves out a portion. The table records about 49,000 clones, 75% to 80% of them present only once. Sequenced material: CD4+ or CD8+ T cells sorted from blood, taken in a trial of the OX40 agonist ivuxolimab. These receptors came from an adult with an advanced solid tumor such as melanoma, head and neck, liver or kidney cancer. Each CDR3 is given with its conserved first and last residue. Each record gives: D gene, V gene, clone size, J gene, CDR3 protein, CDR3 DNA. D genes are given only for firm matches. Part of the rows lack a size; the others show once, few, many or a class for expanded clones.

NA	TRBV10-2	NA	TRBJ2-7	CASSEDFSSYEQYF	TGCGCCAGCAGTGAGGACTTCAGCTCCTACGAGCAGTACTTC
TRBD2	TRBV18	few	TRBJ2-4	CASSPPGTSGVLAKNIQYF	TGTGCCAGCTCACCACCCGGGACTAGCGGAGTACTAGCCAAAAACATTCAGTACTTC
NA	TRBV10-1	NA	TRBJ2-5	CASSEGLQETQYF	TGCGCCAGCAGTGAAGGACTGCAAGAGACCCAGTACTTC
NA	TRBV7-2	NA	TRBJ2-3	CASSPRASTDTQYF	TGTGCCAGCAGCCCAAGAGCTAGCACAGATACGCAGTATTTT
NA	TRBV7-2	NA	TRBJ2-1	CASSLGQFGGQQFF	TGTGCCAGCAGCTTAGGTCAGTTCGGGGGCCAGCAGTTCTTC
NA	TRBV7-2	NA	TRBJ1-2	CASSQTGVAYGYTF	TGTGCCAGCAGTCAAACGGGGGTGGCCTATGGCTACACCTTC
TRBD2	TRBV10-1	NA	TRBJ2-7	CASSEMAGAYEQYF	TGCGCCAGCAGTGAAATGGCGGGAGCCTACGAGCAGTACTTC
NA	TRBV7-9	NA	TRBJ2-2	CASSLVGSTGELFF	TGTGCCAGCAGCTTAGTTGGTAGCACCGGGGAGCTGTTTTTT
NA	TRBV27	NA	TRBJ2-1	CASSLSGTYNEQFF	TGTGCCAGCAGTTTATCGGGGACTTACAATGAGCAGTTCTTC
TRBD2	TRBV5-1	NA	TRBJ2-3	CATRTSGRASTDTQYF	TGCGCCACTAGGACTAGCGGGAGGGCTAGCACAGATACGCAGTATTTT
NA	TRBV10-3	NA	TRBJ1-2	CAISDDSVNYGYTF	TGTGCCATCAGTGACGACAGCGTAAATTATGGCTACACCTTC
NA	TRBV21-1	NA	TRBJ2-1	CASSKVGGEHSYNEQFF	TGTGCCAGCAGCAAAGTGGGAGGGGAACACTCCTACAATGAGCAGTTCTTC
TRBD2	TRBV6-4	NA	TRBJ2-7	CAISRGGTTYEQYF	TGTGCCATCTCGCGGGGGGGGACGACCTACGAGCAGTACTTC
NA	TRBV6-6	NA	TRBJ1-2	CASTSTANYGYTF	TGTGCCAGCACGTCGACAGCTAACTATGGCTACACCTTC
TRBD2	TRBV11-2	NA	TRBJ2-1	CASSFLTAGVFYNEQFF	TGTGCCAGCAGCTTCCTCACAGCGGGAGTTTTCTACAATGAGCAGTTCTTC
NA	TRBV5-6	NA	TRBJ1-1	CASSLMGASQAFF	TGTGCCAGCAGCTTGATGGGTGCCTCCCAAGCTTTCTTT
NA	TRBV6-5	NA	TRBJ1-1	CASSYSWTSYNTEAFF	TGTGCCAGCAGTTACTCCTGGACGTCTTATAACACTGAAGCTTTCTTT
NA	TRBV14	NA	TRBJ1-1	CASRGSSNTEAFF	TGTGCCAGCAGGGGCTCCTCGAACACTGAAGCTTTCTTT
NA	TRBV19	medium-sized	TRBJ1-6	CASSIANSPLHF	TGTGCCAGTAGTATAGCCAATTCACCCCTCCACTTT
NA	TRBV4-1	once	TRBJ2-2	CASSREDTGELFF	TGCGCCAGCAGCCGAGAAGACACCGGGGAGCTGTTTTTT
TRBD1	TRBV7-2	few	TRBJ2-3	CASSSRGTVTDTQYF	TGTGCCAGCAGTTCCCGTGGGACAGTCACAGATACGCAGTATTTT
NA	TRBV7-8	NA	TRBJ2-7	CASSLAAGTYEQYF	TGTGCCAGCAGCTTAGCGGCAGGGACCTACGAGCAGTACTTC
NA	TRBV5-6	NA	TRBJ2-1	CASSGETKKENEQFF	TGTGCCAGCAGCGGAGAGACTAAGAAGGAAAATGAGCAGTTCTTC
NA	TRBV7-2	NA	TRBJ2-1	CASSLAGSIGQQFF	TGTGCCAGCAGCTTAGCGGGTAGTATCGGGCAGCAGTTCTTC
NA	TRBV28	NA	TRBJ1-5	CASSGDQYSNQPQHF	TGTGCCAGCAGTGGAGACCAGTATAGCAATCAGCCCCAGCATTTT